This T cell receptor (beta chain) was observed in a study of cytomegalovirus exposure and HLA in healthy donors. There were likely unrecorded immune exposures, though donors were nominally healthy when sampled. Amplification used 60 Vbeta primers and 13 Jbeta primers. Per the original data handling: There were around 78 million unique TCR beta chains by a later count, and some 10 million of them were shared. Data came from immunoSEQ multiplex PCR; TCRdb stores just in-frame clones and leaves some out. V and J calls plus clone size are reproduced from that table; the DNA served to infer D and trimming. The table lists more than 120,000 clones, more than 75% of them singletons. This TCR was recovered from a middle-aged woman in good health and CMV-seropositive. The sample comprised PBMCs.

CDR3 protein: CASSGRRGAYNEQFF. The CDR3 nucleotides are TGTGCCAGCAGTGGGAGAAGGGGTGCCTACAATGAGCAGTTCTTC. The chain is built from TRBV6-1 and TRBJ2-1; a weak D match, TRBD1 (5 bases). The germline CDR1 and CDR2 sequences are MNHNS and SASEGT. The V end was cut by 4 bases, the J end by 2 bases, with 12 bases between. The CDR3 extends over 15 amino acids.